One T cell receptor beta chain is described in this entry. Relative to the germline gene, one junction end is altered; a read error may explain this. The data are from a study of blood T cell repertoires in COVID-19. Recruitment covered about two dozen US areas and drew participants whose ages spanned about 18 to 90 years. Cohort allocation depended upon clinical history that participants reported. Two negative PCRs, clearance, or symptom resolution had been documented for recovered Cohort 3 donors. Produced via immunoSEQ multiplex PCR; TCRdb's table is partial and in-frame only. The sample carries around 500,000 clones, more than 75% recorded once. Sequencing input: PBMCs or T cells enriched from blood (not recorded which). This sequence originates from a woman between 40 and 50 years old who had recovered from COVID-19.

The CDR3, as DNA: TGTGCCAGCAGTATACACGCGGGACAGGGTATAGCCACTACCTTC. This gives the protein CASSIHAGQGIATTF. This chain joins TRBV6-5 and TRBJ2-7; 9 bases agree with TRBD1. CDR3 length: 15 residues. CDR1 MNHEY and CDR2 SVGAGI come from the germline V gene.